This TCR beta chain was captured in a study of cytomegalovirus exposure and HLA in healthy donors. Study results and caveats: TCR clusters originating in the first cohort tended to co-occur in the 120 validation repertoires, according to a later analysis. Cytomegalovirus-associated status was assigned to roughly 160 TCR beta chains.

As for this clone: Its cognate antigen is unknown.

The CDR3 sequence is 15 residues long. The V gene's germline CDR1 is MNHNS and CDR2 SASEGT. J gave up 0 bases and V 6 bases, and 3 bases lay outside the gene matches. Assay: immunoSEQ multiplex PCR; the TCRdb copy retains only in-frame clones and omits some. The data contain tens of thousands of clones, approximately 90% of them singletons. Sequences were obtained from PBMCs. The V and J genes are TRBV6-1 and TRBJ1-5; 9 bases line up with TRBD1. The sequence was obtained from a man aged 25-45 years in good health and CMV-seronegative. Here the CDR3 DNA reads TGTGCCAGCAGGGGACAGGGTTTTAGCAATCAGCCCCAGCATTTT. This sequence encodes CASRGQGFSNQPQHF.